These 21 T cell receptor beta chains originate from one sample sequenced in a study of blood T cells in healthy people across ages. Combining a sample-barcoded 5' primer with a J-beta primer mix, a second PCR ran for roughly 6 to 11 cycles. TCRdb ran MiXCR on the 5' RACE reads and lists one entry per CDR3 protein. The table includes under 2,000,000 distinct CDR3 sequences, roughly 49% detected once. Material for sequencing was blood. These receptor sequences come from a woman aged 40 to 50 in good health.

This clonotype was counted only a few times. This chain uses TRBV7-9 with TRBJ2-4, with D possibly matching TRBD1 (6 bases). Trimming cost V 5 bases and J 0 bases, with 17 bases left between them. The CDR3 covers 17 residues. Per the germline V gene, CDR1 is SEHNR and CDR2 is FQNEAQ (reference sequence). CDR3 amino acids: CASSALTGPLAKNIQYF. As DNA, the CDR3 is TGTGCCAGCAGCGCCCTTACAGGGCCCCTAGCCAAAAACATTCAGTACTTC.

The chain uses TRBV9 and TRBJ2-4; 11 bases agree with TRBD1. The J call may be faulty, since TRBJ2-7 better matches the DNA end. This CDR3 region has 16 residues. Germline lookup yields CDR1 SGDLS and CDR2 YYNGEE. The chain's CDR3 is CASSVATGTGGYEQYF. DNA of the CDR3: TGTGCCAGCAGCGTAGCTACGGGGACAGGGGGCTACGAGCAGTACTTC.

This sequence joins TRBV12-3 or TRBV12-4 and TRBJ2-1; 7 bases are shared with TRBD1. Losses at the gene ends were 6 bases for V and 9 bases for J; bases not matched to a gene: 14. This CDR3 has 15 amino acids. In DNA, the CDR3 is TGTGCCAGCAGGAAAACCCGGGACAGAGCCAGTGAGCAGTTCTTC. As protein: CASRKTRDRASEQFF.

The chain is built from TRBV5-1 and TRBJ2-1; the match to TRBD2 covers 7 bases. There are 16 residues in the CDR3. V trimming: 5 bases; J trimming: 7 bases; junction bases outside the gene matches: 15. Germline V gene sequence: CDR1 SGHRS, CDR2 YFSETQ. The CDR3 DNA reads TGCGCCAGCAGATCCCCCGGGGAGGGTTCGGGAAATGAGCAGTTCTTC. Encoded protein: CASRSPGEGSGNEQFF.

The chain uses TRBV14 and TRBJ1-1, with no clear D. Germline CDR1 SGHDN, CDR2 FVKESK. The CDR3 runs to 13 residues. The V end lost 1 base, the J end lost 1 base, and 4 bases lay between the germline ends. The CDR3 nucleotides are TGTGCCAGCAGCCAAGTCACGAACACTGAAGCTTTCTTT. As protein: CASSQVTNTEAFF.

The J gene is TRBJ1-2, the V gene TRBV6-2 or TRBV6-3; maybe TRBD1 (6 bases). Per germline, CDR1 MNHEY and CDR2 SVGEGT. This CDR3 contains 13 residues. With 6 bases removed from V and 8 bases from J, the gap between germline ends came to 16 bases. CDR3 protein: CASRSGVFGGYTF. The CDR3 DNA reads TGTGCCAGCAGATCAGGGGTCTTCGGGGGCTACACCTTC.

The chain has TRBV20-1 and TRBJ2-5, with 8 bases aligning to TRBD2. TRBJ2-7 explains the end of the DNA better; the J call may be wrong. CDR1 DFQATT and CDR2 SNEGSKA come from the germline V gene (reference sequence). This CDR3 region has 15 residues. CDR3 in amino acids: CSASPGLASAYEQYF. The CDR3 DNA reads TGCAGTGCTAGCCCCGGACTAGCTTCAGCCTACGAGCAGTACTTC.

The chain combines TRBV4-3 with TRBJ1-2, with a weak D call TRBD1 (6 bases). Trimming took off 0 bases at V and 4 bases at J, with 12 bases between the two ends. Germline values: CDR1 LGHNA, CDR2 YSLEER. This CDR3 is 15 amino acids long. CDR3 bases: TGCGCCAGCAGCCAAGAAGTAAGGGGGGGCTATGGCTACACCTTC. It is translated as CASSQEVRGGYGYTF.

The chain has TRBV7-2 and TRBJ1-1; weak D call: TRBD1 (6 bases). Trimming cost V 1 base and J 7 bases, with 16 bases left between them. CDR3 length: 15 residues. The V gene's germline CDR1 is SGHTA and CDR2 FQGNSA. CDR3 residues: CASSLDRVRKNEAFF. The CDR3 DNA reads TGTGCCAGCAGCTTAGACAGGGTGAGAAAGAATGAAGCTTTCTTT.

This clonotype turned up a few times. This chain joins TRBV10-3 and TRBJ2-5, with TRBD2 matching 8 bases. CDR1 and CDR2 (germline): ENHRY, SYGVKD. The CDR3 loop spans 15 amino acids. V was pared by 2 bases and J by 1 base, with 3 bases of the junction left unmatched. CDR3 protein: CAISEGSGAQETQYF. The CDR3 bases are TGTGCCATCAGTGAGGGTAGCGGGGCCCAAGAGACCCAGTACTTC.

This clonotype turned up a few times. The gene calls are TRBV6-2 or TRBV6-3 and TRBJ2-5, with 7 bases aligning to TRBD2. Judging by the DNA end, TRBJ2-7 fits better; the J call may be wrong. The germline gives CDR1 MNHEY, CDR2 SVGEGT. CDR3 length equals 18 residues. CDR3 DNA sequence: TGTGCCAGCAGTTACGAACTAGCGCGCCCATCCCGCGAGAGCGAGCAGTACTTC. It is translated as CASSYELARPSRESEQYF.

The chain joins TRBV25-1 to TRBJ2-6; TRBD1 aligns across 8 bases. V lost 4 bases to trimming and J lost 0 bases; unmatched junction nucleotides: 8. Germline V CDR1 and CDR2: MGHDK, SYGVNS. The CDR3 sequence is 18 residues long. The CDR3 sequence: CASSGTDREVSGANVLTF. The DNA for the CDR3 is TGTGCCAGCAGTGGGACGGACAGGGAAGTCTCTGGGGCCAACGTCCTGACTTTC.

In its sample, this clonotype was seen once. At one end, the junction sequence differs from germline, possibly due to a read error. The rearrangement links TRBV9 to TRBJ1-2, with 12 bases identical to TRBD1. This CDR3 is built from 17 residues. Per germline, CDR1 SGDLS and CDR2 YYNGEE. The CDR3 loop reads CASSADQGQGATYGCTF. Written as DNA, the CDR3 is TGTGCCAGCAGCGCCGACCAGGGACAGGGGGCGACGTATGGCTGCACCTTC.

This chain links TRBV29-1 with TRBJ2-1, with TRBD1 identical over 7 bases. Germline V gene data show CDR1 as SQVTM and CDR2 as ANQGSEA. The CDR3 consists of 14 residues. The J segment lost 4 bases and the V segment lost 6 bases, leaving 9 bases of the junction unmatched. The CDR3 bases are TGCAGCGTACCCCATTTGGGACAGTACAATGAGCAGTTCTTC. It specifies CSVPHLGQYNEQFF.

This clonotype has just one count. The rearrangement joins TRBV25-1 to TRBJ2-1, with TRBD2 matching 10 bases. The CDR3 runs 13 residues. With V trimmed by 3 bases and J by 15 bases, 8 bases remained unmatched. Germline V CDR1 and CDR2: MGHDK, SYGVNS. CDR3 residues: CASSDSSSGGAFF. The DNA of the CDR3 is TGTGCCAGCAGTGATTCTTCTAGCGGGGGTGCGTTCTTC.

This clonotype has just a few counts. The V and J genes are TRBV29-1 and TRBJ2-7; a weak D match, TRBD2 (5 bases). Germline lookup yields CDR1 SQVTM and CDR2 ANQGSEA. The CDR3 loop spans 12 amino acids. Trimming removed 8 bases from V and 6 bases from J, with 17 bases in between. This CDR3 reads CSFGWRPGEQYF. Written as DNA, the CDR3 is TGCAGCTTCGGGTGGAGGCCGGGCGAGCAGTACTTC.

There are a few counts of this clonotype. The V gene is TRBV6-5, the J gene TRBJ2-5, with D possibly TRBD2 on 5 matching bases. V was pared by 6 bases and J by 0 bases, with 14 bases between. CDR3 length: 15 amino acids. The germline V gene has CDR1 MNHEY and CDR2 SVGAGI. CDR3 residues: CASRLDWQYQETQYF. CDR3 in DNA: TGTGCCAGCAGATTGGACTGGCAGTACCAAGAGACCCAGTACTTC.

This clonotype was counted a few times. CDR3 in amino acids: CASSQDYRVGETQYF. As DNA, the CDR3 is TGTGCCAGCAGCCAAGACTACAGGGTTGGGGAGACCCAGTACTTC. This sequence joins TRBV14 and TRBJ2-5; a weak D match, TRBD1 (6 bases). Germline V gene lookup returns CDR1 SGHDN and CDR2 FVKESK. With 0 bases removed from V and 5 bases from J, the gap between germline ends came to 13 bases. The CDR3 totals 15 residues.

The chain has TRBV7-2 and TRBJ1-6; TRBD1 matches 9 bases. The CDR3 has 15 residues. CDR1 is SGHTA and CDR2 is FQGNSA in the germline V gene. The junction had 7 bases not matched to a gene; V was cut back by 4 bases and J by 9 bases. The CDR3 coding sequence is TGTGCCAGCAGCTCACAGGGGGCGCTTGGTTCACCCCTCCACTTT. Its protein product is CASSSQGALGSPLHF.

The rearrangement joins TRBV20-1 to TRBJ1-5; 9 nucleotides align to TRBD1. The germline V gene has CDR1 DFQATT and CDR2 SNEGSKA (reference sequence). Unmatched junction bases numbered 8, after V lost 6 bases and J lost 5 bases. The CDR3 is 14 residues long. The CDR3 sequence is CSAGVGQGYQPQHF. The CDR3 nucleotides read TGCAGTGCCGGGGTGGGACAGGGTTATCAGCCCCAGCATTTT.

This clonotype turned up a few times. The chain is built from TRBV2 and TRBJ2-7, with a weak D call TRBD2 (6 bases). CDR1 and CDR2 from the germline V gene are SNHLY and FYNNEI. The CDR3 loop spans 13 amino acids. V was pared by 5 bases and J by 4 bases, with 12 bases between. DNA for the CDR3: TGTGCCAGCAGTAATCCTGGGGGGTACGAGCAGTACTTC. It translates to CASSNPGGYEQYF.